The sequence of this T cell receptor beta chain was determined in a study of shared clonotypes between healthy human individuals. For the study at large: Per donor, CD8 memory used one plate, CD8 naive used two, CD4 memory used three and CD4 naive used three. Study-wide findings and caveats: The study found lower generation probabilities in non-shared clonotypes than in those shared by all four donors.

V gave up 3 bases and J gave up 1 base, with 19 bases separating them. CDR3 length equals 17 residues. Each cell subset's genomic DNA was divided evenly among several immunoSEQ plates. The table came from immunoSEQ multiplex PCR; TCRdb's copy has only in-frame clones and leaves some out. In the table there are around 2.1 million clones, roughly 95% of which are singletons. In regard to this clone: Its specificity is not known.

This clonotype was obtained from a man aged 18 to 35 in good health. Specimen: naive CD4+ T cells sorted from blood. The sample's subset: CD45RA+ positively selected. This chain uses TRBV5-3 with TRBJ2-5; TRBD1 might be the D (5 bases). TRBV5-3 is an ORF; its function is uncertain. CDR3 nucleotides: TGTGCCAGAAGCTCCGTCCAGGACATCCTATCCCAAGAGACCCAGTACTTC. Translating gives CARSSVQDILSQETQYF.